These T cell receptor beta chains were read from a single sample in a study of vaccination and CD4 T cells after COVID-19. MiXCR, run by TCRdb on the PCR reads, gives a single entry per CDR3 protein. The data contain roughly 2,100 distinct CDR3 sequences, 54% of them seen just once; the ten biggest clones take up under 85%. Their target antigens are unknown. Sequences were derived from CD4+ T cells from blood, cultured in vitro, sampled after SARS-CoV-2 vaccination. All receptors come from a human donor who had recovered from COVID-19. Each CDR3 is given with its conserved first and last residue. The D gene is left open where the match is weak. Part of the rows lack a size; the others show once, few, many or a class for expanded clones.

d_gene	v_gene	j_gene	abundance	CDR3aa	CDR3nt
.	TRBV28	TRBJ1-5	.	CASRPPNRVRSNQPQHF	TGTGCCAGCAGACCCCCGAACAGGGTACGGAGCAATCAGCCCCAGCATTTT
.	TRBV6-5	TRBJ2-7	few	CASSYPGRHEQYF	TGTGCCAGCAGTTATCCTGGTCGGCACGAGCAGTACTTC
.	TRBV28	TRBJ2-7	.	CASTTLLRAEQYF	TGTGCCAGCACTACGCTACTCCGCGCGGAGCAGTACTTC
TRBD2	TRBV6-1	TRBJ2-7	few	CASSASGRSYEQYF	TGTGCCAGCAGTGCGAGCGGGAGGAGCTACGAGCAGTACTTC
.	TRBV6-2/TRBV6-3	TRBJ1-2	few	CASSSGRSGYTF	TGTGCCAGCAGTTCCGGACGGTCGGGCTACACCTTC
.	TRBV6-4	TRBJ2-7	few	CASIGTEYEQYF	TGTGCCAGCATAGGGACCGAGTACGAGCAGTACTTC
.	TRBV20-1	TRBJ2-1	.	CSARVGSSSSYNEQFF	TGCAGTGCTAGAGTTGGTAGCTCGAGCTCCTACAATGAGCAGTTCTTC
.	TRBV12-3/TRBV12-4	TRBJ2-5	.	CASSFWGEETQYF	TGTGCCAGCAGTTTCTGGGGGGAAGAGACCCAGTACTTC
.	TRBV6-5	TRBJ2-7	.	CASSYKGYEQYF	TGTGCCAGCAGTTACAAAGGGTACGAGCAGTACTTC
.	TRBV20-1	TRBJ2-3	.	CSARGTDTQYF	TGCAGTGCTAGAGGCACAGATACGCAGTATTTT
TRBD2	TRBV5-1	TRBJ2-3	.	CASSPVGTNTDTQYF	TGCGCCAGCAGCCCGGTAGGGACTAACACAGATACGCAGTATTTT
.	TRBV10-2	TRBJ2-7	.	CASSEISGVYEQYF	TGCGCCAGCAGTGAAATATCAGGGGTCTACGAGCAGTACTTC
.	TRBV20-1	TRBJ2-7	few	CSAPSPGTASSYEQYF	TGCAGTGCACCCTCACCCGGGACGGCCAGCTCCTACGAGCAGTACTTC
.	TRBV2	TRBJ1-1	.	CASRQFMNTEAFF	TGTGCCAGCAGACAGTTCATGAACACTGAAGCTTTCTTT
TRBD1	TRBV24-1	TRBJ2-3	few	CATSDRTGESTDTQYF	TGTGCCACCAGTGACCGGACAGGGGAGAGCACAGATACGCAGTATTTT
.	TRBV6-1	TRBJ2-3	few	CASSEYSSGTGDTQYF	TGTGCCAGCAGTGAATATAGTAGCGGGACAGGGGATACGCAGTATTTT
TRBD1	TRBV29-1	TRBJ1-2	medium-sized	CSASTGTGGNYGYTF	TGCAGCGCCTCCACCGGGACAGGGGGTAACTATGGCTACACCTTC
.	TRBV19	TRBJ1-5	few	CASSAQKNQPQHF	TGTGCCAGTAGTGCACAGAAAAATCAGCCCCAGCATTTT
.	TRBV19	TRBJ1-1	.	CASSMQAPSGAFF	TGTGCCAGTAGTATGCAGGCCCCGAGTGGAGCTTTCTTT
.	TRBV29-1	TRBJ1-1	.	CSVELEPEAFF	TGCAGCGTTGAACTGGAGCCTGAAGCTTTCTTT
TRBD2	TRBV6-2/TRBV6-3	TRBJ2-3	.	CASSYSTSGIRADTQYF	TGTGCCAGCAGTTACTCGACTAGCGGGATAAGGGCTGATACGCAGTATTTT
TRBD1	TRBV20-1	TRBJ1-5	few	CSAKTTGTVNQPQHF	TGCAGTGCTAAGACTACCGGGACAGTTAATCAGCCCCAGCATTTT